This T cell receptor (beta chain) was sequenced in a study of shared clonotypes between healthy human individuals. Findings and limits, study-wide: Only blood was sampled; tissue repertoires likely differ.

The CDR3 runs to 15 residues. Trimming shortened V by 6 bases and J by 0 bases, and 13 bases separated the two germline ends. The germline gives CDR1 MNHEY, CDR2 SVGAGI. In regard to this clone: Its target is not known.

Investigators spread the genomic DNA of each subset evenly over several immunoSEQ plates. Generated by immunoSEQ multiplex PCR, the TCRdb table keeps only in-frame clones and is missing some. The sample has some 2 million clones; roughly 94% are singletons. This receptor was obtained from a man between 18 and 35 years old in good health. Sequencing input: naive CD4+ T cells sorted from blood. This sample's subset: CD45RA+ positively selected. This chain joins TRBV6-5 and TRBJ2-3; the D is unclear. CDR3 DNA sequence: TGTGCCAGCAGCCCAGGCTACCCTAGCACAGATACGCAGTATTTT. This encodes CASSPGYPSTDTQYF.